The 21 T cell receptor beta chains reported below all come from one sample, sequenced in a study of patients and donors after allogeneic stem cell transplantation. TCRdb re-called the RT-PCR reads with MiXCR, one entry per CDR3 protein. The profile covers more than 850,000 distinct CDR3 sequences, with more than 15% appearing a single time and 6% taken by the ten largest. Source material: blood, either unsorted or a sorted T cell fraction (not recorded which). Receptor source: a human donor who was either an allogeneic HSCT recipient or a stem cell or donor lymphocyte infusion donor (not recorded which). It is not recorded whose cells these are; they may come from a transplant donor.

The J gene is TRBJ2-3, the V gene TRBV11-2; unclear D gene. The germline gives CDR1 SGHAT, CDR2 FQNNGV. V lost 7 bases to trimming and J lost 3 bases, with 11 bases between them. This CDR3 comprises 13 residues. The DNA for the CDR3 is TGTGCCAGCACCTCCGGAGCAACAGATACGCAGTATTTT. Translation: CASTSGATDTQYF. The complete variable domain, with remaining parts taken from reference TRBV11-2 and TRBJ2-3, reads EAGVAQSPRYKIIEKRQSVAFWCNPISGHATLYWYQQILGQGPKLLIQFQNNGVVDDSQLPKDRFSAERLKGVDSTLKIQPAKLEDSAVYLCASTSGATDTQYFGPGTRLTVL.

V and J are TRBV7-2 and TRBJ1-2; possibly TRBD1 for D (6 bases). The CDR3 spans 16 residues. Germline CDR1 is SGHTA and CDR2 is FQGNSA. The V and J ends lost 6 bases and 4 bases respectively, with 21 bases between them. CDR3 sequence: CASRSKGSEGGYGYTF. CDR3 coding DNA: TGTGCCAGCAGATCAAAGGGGTCCGAAGGGGGCTATGGCTACACCTTC.

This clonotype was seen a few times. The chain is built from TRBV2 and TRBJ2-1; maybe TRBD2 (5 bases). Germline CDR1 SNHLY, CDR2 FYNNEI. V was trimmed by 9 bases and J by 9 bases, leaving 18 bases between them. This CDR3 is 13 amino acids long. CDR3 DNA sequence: TGTGCCAGAGGTAAAGGCCCCACTAGTGAGCAGTTCTTC. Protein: CARGKGPTSEQFF.

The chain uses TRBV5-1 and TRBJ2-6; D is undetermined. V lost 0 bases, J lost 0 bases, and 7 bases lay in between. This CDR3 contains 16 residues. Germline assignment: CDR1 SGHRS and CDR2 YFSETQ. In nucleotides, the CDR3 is TGCGCCAGCAGCTTGGTAGGCAACTCTGGGGCCAACGTCCTGACTTTC. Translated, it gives CASSLVGNSGANVLTF.

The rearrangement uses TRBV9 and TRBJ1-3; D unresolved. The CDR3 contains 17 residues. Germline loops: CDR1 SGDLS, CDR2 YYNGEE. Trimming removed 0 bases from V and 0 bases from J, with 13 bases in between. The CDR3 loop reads CASSVGGSRHSGNTIYF. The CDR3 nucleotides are TGTGCCAGCAGCGTAGGAGGTTCCCGTCACTCTGGAAACACCATATATTTT.

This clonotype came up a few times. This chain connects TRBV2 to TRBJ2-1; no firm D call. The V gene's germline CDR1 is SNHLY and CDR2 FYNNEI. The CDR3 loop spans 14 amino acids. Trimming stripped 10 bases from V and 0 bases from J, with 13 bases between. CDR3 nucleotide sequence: TGTGCCACCCGAGACCTTTCCTCCTACAATGAGCAGTTCTTC. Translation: CATRDLSSYNEQFF.

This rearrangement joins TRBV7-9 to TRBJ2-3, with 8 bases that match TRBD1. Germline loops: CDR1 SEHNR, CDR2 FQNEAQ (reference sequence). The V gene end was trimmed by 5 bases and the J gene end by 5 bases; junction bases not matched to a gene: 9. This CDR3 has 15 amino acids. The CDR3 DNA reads TGTGCCAGCAGCCGCGGACAGGGAAGGGGAGATACGCAGTATTTT. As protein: CASSRGQGRGDTQYF.

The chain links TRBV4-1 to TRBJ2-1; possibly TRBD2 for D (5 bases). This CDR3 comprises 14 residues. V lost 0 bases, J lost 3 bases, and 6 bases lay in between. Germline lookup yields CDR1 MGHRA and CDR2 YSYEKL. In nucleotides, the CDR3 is TGCGCCAGCAGCCAAGAAGAGGGCTACAATGAGCAGTTCTTC. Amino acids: CASSQEEGYNEQFF.

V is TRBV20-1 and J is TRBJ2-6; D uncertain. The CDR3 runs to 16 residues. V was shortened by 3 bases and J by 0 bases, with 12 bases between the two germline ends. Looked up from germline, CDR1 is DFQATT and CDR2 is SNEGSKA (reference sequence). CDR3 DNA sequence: TGCAGTGCTAGTCCTCGGTCGCGCTCTGGGGCCAACGTCCTGACTTTC. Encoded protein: CSASPRSRSGANVLTF.

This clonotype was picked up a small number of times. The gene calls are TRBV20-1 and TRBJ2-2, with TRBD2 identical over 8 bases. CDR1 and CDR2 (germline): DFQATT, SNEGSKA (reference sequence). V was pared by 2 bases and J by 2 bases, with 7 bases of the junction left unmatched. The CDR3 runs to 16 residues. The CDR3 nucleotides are TGCAGTGCTAGACCTAATAGCGGGACTAACACCGGGGAGCTGTTTTTT. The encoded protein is CSARPNSGTNTGELFF.

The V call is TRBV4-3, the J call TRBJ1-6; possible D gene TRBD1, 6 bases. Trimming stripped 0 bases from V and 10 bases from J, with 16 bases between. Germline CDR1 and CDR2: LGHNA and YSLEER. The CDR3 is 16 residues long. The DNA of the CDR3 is TGCGCCAGCAGCCAAGATTCCAGGGGAGTACGATCACCCCTCCACTTT. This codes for CASSQDSRGVRSPLHF.

CDR3 loop: CASTAGPPETQYF. The CDR3 DNA reads TGTGCCAGCACTGCGGGACCCCCAGAGACCCAGTACTTC. The rearrangement links TRBV6-1 to TRBJ2-5, with D perhaps matching TRBD2 (6 bases). Germline CDR1 and CDR2: MNHNS and SASEGT. V lost 7 bases and J lost 4, with 13 bases in between. CDR3 length: 13 amino acids.

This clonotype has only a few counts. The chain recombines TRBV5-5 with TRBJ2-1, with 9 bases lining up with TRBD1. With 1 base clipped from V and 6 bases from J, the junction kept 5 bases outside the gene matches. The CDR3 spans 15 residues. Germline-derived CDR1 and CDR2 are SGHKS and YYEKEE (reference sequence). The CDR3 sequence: CASSLWGQGPNEQFF. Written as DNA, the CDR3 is TGTGCCAGCAGCTTGTGGGGACAGGGACCCAATGAGCAGTTCTTC.

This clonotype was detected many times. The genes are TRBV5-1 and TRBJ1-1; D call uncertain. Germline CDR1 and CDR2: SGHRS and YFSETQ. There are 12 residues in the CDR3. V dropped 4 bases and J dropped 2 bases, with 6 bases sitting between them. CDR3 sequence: CASSPDNTEAFF. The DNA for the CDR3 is TGCGCCAGCAGCCCGGACAACACTGAAGCTTTCTTT.

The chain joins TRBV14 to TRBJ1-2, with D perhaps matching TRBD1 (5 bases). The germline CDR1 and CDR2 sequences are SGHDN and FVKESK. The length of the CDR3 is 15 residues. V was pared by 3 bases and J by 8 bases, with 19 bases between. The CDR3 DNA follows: TGTGCCAGCAGCCACTCCGGGACCCTCCCGGGAGGCTACACCTTC. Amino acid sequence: CASSHSGTLPGGYTF. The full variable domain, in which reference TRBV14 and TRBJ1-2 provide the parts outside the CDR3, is EAGVTQFPSHSVIEKGQTVTLRCDPISGHDNLYWYRRVMGKEIKFLLHFVKESKQDESGMPNNRFLAERTGGTYSTLKVQPAELEDSGVYFCASSHSGTLPGGYTFGSGTRLTVV.

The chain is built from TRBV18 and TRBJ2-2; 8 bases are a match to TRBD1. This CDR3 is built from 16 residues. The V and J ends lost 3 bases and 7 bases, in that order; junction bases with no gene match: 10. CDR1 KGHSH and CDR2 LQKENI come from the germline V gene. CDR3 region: CASSPLRTGSYGELFF. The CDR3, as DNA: TGTGCCAGCTCACCTCTCCGGACAGGGTCTTACGGGGAGCTGTTTTTT.

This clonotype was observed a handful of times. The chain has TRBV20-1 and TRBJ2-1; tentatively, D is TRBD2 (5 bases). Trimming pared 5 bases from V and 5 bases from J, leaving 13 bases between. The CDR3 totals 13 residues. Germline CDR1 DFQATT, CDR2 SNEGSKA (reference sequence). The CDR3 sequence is CSAYGLIHNEQFF. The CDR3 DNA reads TGCAGTGCTTACGGACTGATCCACAATGAGCAGTTCTTC.

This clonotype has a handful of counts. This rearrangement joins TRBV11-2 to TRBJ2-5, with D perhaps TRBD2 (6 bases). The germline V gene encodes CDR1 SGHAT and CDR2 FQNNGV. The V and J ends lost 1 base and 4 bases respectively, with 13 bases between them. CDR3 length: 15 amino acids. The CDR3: CASSLGLVGSETQYF. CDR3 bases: TGTGCCAGCAGCTTAGGACTAGTAGGGTCAGAGACCCAGTACTTC. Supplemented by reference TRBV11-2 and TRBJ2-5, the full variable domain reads EAGVAQSPRYKIIEKRQSVAFWCNPISGHATLYWYQQILGQGPKLLIQFQNNGVVDDSQLPKDRFSAERLKGVDSTLKIQPAKLEDSAVYLCASSLGLVGSETQYFGPGTRLLVL.

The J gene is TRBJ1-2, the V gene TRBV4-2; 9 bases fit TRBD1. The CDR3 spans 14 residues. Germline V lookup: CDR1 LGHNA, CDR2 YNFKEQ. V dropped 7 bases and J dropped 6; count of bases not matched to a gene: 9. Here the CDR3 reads CASTLDRGFDGYTF. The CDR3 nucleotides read TGTGCCAGCACCCTGGACAGGGGATTCGATGGCTACACCTTC.

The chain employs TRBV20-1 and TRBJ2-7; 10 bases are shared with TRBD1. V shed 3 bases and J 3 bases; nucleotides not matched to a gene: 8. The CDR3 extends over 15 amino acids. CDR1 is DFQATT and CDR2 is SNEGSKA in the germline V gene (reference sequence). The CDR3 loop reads CSASQTGTGDYEQYF. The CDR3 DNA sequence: TGCAGTGCTAGTCAAACCGGGACAGGGGACTACGAGCAGTACTTC.

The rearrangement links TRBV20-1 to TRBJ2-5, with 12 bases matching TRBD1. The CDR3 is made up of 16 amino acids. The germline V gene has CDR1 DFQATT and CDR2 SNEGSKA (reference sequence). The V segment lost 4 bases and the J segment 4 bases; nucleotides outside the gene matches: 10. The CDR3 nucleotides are TGCAGTGCTACCCGAGGGGACAGGGGGCCGGGAGAGACCCAGTACTTC. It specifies CSATRGDRGPGETQYF.